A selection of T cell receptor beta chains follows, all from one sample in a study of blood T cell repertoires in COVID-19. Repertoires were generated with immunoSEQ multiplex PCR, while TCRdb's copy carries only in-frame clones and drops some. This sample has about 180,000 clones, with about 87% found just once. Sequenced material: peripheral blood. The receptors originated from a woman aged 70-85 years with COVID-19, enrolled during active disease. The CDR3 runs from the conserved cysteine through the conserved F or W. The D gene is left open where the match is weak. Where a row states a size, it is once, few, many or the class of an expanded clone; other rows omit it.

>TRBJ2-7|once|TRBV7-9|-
TGTGCCAGCAGCCCCAGGGCAGGGTCCTACGAGCAGTACTTC
CASSPRAGSYEQYF
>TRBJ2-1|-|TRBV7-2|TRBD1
TGTGCCAGCAACCAACAGGGGGCGCCTAGCACTGAGCAGTTCTTC
CASNQQGAPSTEQFF
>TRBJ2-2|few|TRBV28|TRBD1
TGTGCCAGCAGTTCCGAGACAGGGGGCGCATCGTTGGCCGGGGAGCTGTTTTTT
CASSSETGGASLAGELFF
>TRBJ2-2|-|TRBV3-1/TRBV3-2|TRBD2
TGTGCCAGCAGCCAAGCGGGACTAGCGGGAGCCTACACCGGGGAGCTGTTTTTT
CASSQAGLAGAYTGELFF
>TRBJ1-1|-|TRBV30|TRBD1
TGTGCCTCCGGTTCCGGGACAGTGAACACTGAAGCTTTCTTT
CASGSGTVNTEAFF
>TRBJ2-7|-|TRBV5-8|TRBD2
TGTGCCAGCAGCAGCCAGGGACTAGCGGGAGGCGAGCAGTACTTC
CASSSQGLAGGEQYF
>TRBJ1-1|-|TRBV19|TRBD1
TGTGCCAGTAGTGCGGGCAGGGGGGCTGAAGCTTTCTTT
CASSAGRGAEAFF
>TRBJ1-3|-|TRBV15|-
TGTGCCACCAGCAGAGATCTAGGAGGGAACACCATATATTTT
CATSRDLGGNTIYF
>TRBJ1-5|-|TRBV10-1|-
TGCGCCAGCAGTGGCCTAGACAGGAGCAATCAGCCCCAGCATTTT
CASSGLDRSNQPQHF
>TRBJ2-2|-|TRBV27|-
TGTGCCAGCAGGGGGCCAAACACCGGGGAGCTGTTTTTT
CASRGPNTGELFF
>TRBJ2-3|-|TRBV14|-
TGTGCCAGCAGCCAAGTAATAGGTAGCAAGTTGACAGATACGCAGTATTTT
CASSQVIGSKLTDTQYF
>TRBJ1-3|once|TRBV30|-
TGTGCCTGGAGTCCAGGGCGGTATGGAAACACCATATATTTT
CAWSPGRYGNTIYF
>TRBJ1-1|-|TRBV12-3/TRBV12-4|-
TGTGCCAGCAGTCCTATTGGGGGGACTGAAGCTTTCTTT
CASSPIGGTEAFF
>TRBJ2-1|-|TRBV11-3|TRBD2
TGTGCCAGCAGCTTAGGGGGGACTAGCGGGCCCTACAATGAGCAGTTCTTC
CASSLGGTSGPYNEQFF
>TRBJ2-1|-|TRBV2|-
TGTGCCAGCAGTCCCACCGGGACTTCACGTCCGTTCTTC
CASSPTGTSRPFF
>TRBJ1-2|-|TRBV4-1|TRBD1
TGCGCCAGCAGCCCCGGGGACAGGAATAACTATGGCTACACCTTC
CASSPGDRNNYGYTF
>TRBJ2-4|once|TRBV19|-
TGTGCCTTCGGGGAGTTGCAAAACATTCAGTACTTC
CAFGELQNIQYF
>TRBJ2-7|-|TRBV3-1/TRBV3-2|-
TGTGCCAGCAGCCAAGTCAACTCCTACGAGCAGTACTTC
CASSQVNSYEQYF
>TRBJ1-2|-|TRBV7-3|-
TGTGCCAGCAGCTTCCGCGCCAACTTTAACTATGGCTACACCTTC
CASSFRANFNYGYTF
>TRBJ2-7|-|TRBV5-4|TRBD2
TGTGCCAGCAGCTTTAGGACTAGCGGGAGCTACGAGCAGTACTTC
CASSFRTSGSYEQYF
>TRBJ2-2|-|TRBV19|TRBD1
TGTGCCAGTAGTATGGGACAGGGGGGGAACACCGGGGAGCTGTTTTTT
CASSMGQGGNTGELFF
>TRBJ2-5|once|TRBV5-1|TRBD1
TGCGCCAGCAGCGTCGACAGGGGAGAGACCCAGTACTTC
CASSVDRGETQYF
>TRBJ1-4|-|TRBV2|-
TGTGCCAGCAGCGCGGACAGCGCGGCAGGTGAAAAACTGTTTTTT
CASSADSAAGEKLFF
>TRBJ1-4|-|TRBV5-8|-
TGTGCCAAGCATTCCGGGACTGGGAATGAAAAACTGTTTTTT
CAKHSGTGNEKLFF
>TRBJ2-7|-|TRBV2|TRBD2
TGTGCCAGGGGGACTAGCGGCTACGAGCAGTACTTC
CARGTSGYEQYF
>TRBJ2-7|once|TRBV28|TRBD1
TGTGCCAGCAGTTTGCAGGGGGCCTACGAGCAGTACTTC
CASSLQGAYEQYF
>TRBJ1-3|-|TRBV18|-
TGTGCCAGCTCACCACTATCGGTCTCTGGAAACACCATATATTTT
CASSPLSVSGNTIYF
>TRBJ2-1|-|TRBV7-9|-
TGTGCCAGCAGCCCGGCTGGAGGTGTTGAGCAGTTCTTC
CASSPAGGVEQFF
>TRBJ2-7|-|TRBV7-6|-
TGTGCCAGCAGCTTAGCGCCGGGTCGTTACGAGCAGTACTTC
CASSLAPGRYEQYF
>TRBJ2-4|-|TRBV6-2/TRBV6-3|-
TGTGCCAGCAGCCGATACGGGGACTCTAGGAACATTCAGTACTTC
CASSRYGDSRNIQYF
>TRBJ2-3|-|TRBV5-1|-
TGCGCCAGCACCTTTGGGGCTAGCACAGATACGCAGTATTTT
CASTFGASTDTQYF
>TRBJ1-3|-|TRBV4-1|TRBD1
TGCGCCAGCAGCCGCGGACAGGCAGGGGGCGCTGGAAACACCATATATTTT
CASSRGQAGGAGNTIYF
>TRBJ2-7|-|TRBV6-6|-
TGTGCCAGCAGGGACAGCTCCTACGAGCAGTACTTC
CASRDSSYEQYF
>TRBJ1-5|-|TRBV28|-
TGTGCCAGCAGCTCCCCCGGAGCGGGACACAGCAATCAGCCCCAGCATTTT
CASSSPGAGHSNQPQHF
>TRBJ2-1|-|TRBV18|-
TGTGCCAGCTCACCACCCGGACAGTACAATGAGCAGTTCTTC
CASSPPGQYNEQFF
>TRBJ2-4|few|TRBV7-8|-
TGTGCCAGCAGCTTAGTCGGGGGGCGCTTCCCGTACTTC
CASSLVGGRFPYF
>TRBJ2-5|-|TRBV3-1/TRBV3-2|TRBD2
TGTGCCAGCAGCCTGGCTAGCGGGAGATTAGAGACCCAGTACTTC
CASSLASGRLETQYF
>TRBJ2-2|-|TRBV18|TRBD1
TGTGCCAGCTCTCTACAGGGGTACACCGGGGAGCTGTTTTTT
CASSLQGYTGELFF
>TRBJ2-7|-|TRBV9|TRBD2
TGTGCCAGCAGCGTAGCTACCCGGACTAGCGGCTCCTACGAGCAGTACTTC
CASSVATRTSGSYEQYF
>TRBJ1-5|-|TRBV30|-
TGTGCCTGGAGTGTATACAGGAGCAATCAGCCCCAGCATTTT
CAWSVYRSNQPQHF